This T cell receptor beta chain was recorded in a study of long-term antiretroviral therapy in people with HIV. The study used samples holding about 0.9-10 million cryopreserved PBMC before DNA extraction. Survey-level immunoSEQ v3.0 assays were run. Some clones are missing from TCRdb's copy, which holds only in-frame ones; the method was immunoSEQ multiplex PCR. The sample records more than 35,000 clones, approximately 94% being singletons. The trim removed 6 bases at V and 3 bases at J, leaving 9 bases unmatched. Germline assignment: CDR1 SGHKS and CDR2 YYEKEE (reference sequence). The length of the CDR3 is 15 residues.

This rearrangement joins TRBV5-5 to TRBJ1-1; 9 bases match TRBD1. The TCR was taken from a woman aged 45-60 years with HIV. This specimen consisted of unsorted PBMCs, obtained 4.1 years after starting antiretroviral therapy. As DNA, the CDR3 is TGTGCCAGCAAACGGGACAGGGAATGGGACACTGAAGCTTTCTTT. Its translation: CASKRDREWDTEAFF.